This TCR beta chain was retrieved from a study of T cells after yellow fever vaccination. This clonotype was observed at least ten times. V was clipped by 4 bases and J by 3 bases; unmatched bases: 8. This CDR3 contains 15 residues. MiXCR, run by TCRdb on the 5' RACE reads, gives a single entry per CDR3 protein. The sample includes roughly 120,000 distinct CDR3 sequences, 7.4% of them seen just once. The chain combines TRBV12-3 or TRBV12-4 with TRBJ2-7, with 8 bases aligning to TRBD1. The sequence was collected from a man aged 18 to 29 who received the YFV17D yellow fever vaccine. This sample comprised CD4+ T cells sorted from PBMCs, obtained approximately 11 days after the first yellow fever vaccination. The CDR3 coding sequence is TGTGCCAGCAGTTCGCGACAGGGGAAACGCTACGAGCAGTACTTC. Amino acids: CASSSRQGKRYEQYF.